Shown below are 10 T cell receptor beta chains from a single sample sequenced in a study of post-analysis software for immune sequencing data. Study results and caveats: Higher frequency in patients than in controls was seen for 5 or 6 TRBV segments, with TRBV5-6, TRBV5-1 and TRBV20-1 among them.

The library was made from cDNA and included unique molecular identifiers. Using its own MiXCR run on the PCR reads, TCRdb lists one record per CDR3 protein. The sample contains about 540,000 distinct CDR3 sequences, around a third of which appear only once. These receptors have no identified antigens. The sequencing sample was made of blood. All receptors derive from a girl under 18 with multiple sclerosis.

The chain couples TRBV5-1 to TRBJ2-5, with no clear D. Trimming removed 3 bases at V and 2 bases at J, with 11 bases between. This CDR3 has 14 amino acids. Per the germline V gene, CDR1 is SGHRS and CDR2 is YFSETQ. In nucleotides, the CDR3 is TGCGCCAGCAGCTCTCGACCGCCTCAAGAGACCCAGTACTTC. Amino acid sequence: CASSSRPPQETQYF.

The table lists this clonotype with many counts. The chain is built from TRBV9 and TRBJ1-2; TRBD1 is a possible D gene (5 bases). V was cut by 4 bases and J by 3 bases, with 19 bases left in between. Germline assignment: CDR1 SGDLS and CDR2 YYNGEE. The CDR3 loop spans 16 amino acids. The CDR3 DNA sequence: TGTGCCAGCAGCACGCCGGGACCCCGGGAGGACTATGGCTACACCTTC. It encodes CASSTPGPREDYGYTF.

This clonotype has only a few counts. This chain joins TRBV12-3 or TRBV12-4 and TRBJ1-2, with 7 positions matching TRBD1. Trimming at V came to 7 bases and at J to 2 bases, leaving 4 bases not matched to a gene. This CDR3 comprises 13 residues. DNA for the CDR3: TGTGCCAGCATTGCGACAGGGAACTATGGCTACACCTTC. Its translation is CASIATGNYGYTF.

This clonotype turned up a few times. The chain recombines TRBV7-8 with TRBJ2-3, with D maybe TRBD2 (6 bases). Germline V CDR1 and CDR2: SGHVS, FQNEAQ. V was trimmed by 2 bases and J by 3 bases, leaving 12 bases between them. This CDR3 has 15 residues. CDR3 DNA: TGTGCCAGCAGCTTACCCCGGCTAGCGACAGATACGCAGTATTTT. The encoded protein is CASSLPRLATDTQYF.

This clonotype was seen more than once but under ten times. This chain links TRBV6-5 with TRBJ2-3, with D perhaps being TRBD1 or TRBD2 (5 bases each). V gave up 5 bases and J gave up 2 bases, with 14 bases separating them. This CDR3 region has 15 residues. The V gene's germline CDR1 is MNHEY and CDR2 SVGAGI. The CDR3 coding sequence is TGTGCCAGCAGTATCCGGGACGGCCTCACAGATACGCAGTATTTT. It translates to CASSIRDGLTDTQYF.

The CDR3 sequence is CSVREGPQVGEAFF. CDR3 nucleotide sequence: TGCAGCGTTCGGGAGGGGCCCCAGGTCGGTGAAGCTTTCTTT. The chain has TRBV29-1 and TRBJ1-1; D possibly corresponds to TRBD1 (5 bases). This CDR3 has 14 amino acids. Between the trimmed V and J ends, which lost 5 bases and 7 bases, there was a span of 20 bases. Germline lookup yields CDR1 SQVTM and CDR2 ANQGSEA.

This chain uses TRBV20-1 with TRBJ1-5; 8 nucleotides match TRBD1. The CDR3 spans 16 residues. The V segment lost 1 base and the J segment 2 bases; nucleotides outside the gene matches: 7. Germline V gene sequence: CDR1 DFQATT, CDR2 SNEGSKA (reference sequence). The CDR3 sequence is CSARAPTGARNQPQHF. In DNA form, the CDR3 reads TGCAGTGCTAGAGCCCCGACAGGGGCCCGCAATCAGCCCCAGCATTTT.

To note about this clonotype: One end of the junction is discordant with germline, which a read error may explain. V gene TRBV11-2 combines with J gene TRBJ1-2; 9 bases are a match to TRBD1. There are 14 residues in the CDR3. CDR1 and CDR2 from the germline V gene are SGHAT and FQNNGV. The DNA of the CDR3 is TGTGCCAGCAGCTTCGGGGGACAGGGTTTAGGCTACATCTTC. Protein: CASSFGGQGLGYIF. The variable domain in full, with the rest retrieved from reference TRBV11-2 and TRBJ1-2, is EAGVAQSPRYKIIEKRQSVAFWCNPISGHATLYWYQQILGQGPKLLIQFQNNGVVDDSQLPKDRFSAERLKGVDSTLKIQPAKLEDSAVYLCASSFGGQGLGYIFGSGTRLTVV.

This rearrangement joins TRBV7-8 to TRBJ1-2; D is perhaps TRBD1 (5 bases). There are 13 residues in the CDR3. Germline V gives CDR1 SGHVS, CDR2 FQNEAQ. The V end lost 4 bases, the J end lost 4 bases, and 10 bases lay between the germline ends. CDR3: CASSSGISYGYTF. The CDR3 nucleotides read TGTGCCAGCAGCTCAGGGATCAGCTATGGCTACACCTTC.

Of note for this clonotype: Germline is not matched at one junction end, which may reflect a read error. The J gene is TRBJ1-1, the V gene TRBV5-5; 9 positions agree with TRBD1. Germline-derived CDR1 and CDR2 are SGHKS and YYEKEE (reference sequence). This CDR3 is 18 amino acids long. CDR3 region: CACSSNRGHGIPNTEAFF. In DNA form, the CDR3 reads TGTGCCTGCAGCTCAAACAGGGGGCACGGGATACCGAACACTGAAGCTTTCTTT. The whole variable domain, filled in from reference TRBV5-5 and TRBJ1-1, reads DAGVTQSPTHLIKTRGQQVTLRCSPISGHKSVSWYQQVLGQGPQFIFQYYEKEERGRGNFPDRFSARQFPNYSSELNVNALLLGDSALYLCACSSNRGHGIPNTEAFFGQGTRLTVV.